Listed below are T cell receptor beta chains from one sample, sequenced in a study of beta chain features in type 1 diabetes. TCRdb's copy holds only in-frame clones and misses some; the assay was immunoSEQ multiplex PCR. The repertoire has 200,000 to 250,000 clones, 11% of them found once; the top ten carry approximately 1.5%. Sequenced sample: central memory CD4+ T cells from blood. The receptor source for this set is a man aged 18 to 30 in good health. CDR3s include the opening cysteine and the closing phenylalanine or tryptophan. Fields, in order: D gene, clone size, V gene, J gene, CDR3 protein, CDR3 DNA. D genes are given only for firm matches. Part of the rows lack a size; the others show once, few, many or a class for expanded clones.

>.|few|TRBV9|TRBJ2-7
CASSSAGQFFYEQYF
TGTGCCAGCAGCTCCGCGGGACAGTTTTTCTACGAGCAGTACTTC
>TRBD1|few|TRBV6-6|TRBJ2-3
CASQGGGTDTQYF
TGTGCCAGCCAAGGGGGCGGCACAGATACGCAGTATTTT
>.|.|TRBV18|TRBJ2-5
CASSQGQLVTQETQYF
TGTGCCAGCTCACAAGGACAGCTAGTAACCCAAGAGACCCAGTACTTC
>TRBD1|few|TRBV5-1|TRBJ2-6
CASRRDSSGANVLTF
TGCGCCAGCAGAAGGGACAGTAGCGGGGCCAACGTCCTGACTTTC
>.|few|TRBV2|TRBJ2-3
CASSEAGRTDTQYF
TGTGCCAGCAGTGAAGCAGGGAGGACAGATACGCAGTATTTT
>.|few|TRBV2|TRBJ2-1
CASSELSLAGYRTGGHANEQFF
TGTGCCAGCAGTGAATTGAGCCTAGCGGGATACCGAACAGGGGGCCATGCGAATGAGCAGTTCTTC
>.|few|TRBV2|TRBJ2-1
CASAPGTYNEQFF
TGTGCCAGCGCCCCGGGGACGTACAATGAGCAGTTCTTC
>.|.|TRBV6-5|TRBJ2-3
CATLGKGYTQYF
TGTGCCACCCTCGGCAAAGGGTATACGCAGTATTTT
>.|many|TRBV18|TRBJ2-5
CASSLGLGETQYF
TGTGCCAGCTCACTGGGACTGGGAGAGACCCAGTACTTC
>TRBD1|.|TRBV28|TRBJ1-2
CASSPGTGRGYGYTF
TGTGCCAGCAGCCCCGGGACAGGGCGGGGCTATGGCTACACCTTC
>.|many|TRBV28|TRBJ2-1
CASSSRNEQFF
TGTGCCAGCAGTTCTAGAAATGAGCAGTTCTTC
>TRBD1|few|TRBV25-1|TRBJ1-4
CASSLKTGGDEKLFF
TGTGCCAGCAGTCTTAAAACAGGGGGAGATGAAAAACTGTTTTTT
>TRBD1|.|TRBV7-9|TRBJ1-2
CASSQGQGIHGYTF
TGTGCCAGCAGCCAAGGACAGGGGATTCATGGCTACACCTTC
>TRBD1|few|TRBV9|TRBJ1-3
CASSYQGAAPGNTIYF
TGTGCCAGCAGCTATCAGGGGGCTGCTCCTGGAAACACCATATATTTT
>.|few|TRBV1|TRBJ2-7
CTSSQEAYPPVKYEQYF
TGCACCAGCAGCCAAGAGGCTTATCCGCCGGTGAAGTACGAGCAGTACTTC
>.|few|TRBV7-2|TRBJ1-5
CASSWLGGQPQHF
TGTGCCAGCAGCTGGCTCGGTGGTCAGCCCCAGCATTTT